This T cell receptor beta chain was recorded in a study of neurological immune-mediated disorders. The team produced cDNA through 5'RACE using 10-nucleotide random UMIs. TCRdb re-derived calls from the 5' RACE reads in MiXCR, one entry per CDR3 protein. The table includes some 43,000 distinct CDR3 sequences, 2.5% detected once. CDR3 size: 15 residues. From germline, CDR1 is SGHAT and CDR2 FQNNGV. J lost 5 bases, V lost 1 base, and 7 bases had no gene match. Study-level results: No link was found between any clinical or MRI feature and the multiple sclerosis repertoire cluster. None of the CDR3 amino acid sequences of expanded clones recurred across subjects, suggesting private repertoires in all groups.

Ten or more counts support this clonotype. Antigen: not known. This rearrangement joins TRBV11-2 to TRBJ2-7, with 8 bases aligning to TRBD2. Material for sequencing was PBMCs. This clonotype originated in a man aged 25 to 40 with multiple sclerosis. CDR3 in DNA: TGTGCCAGCAGCTTAGCGGGAGGGCTCGGCCACGAGCAGTACTTC. Protein: CASSLAGGLGHEQYF.